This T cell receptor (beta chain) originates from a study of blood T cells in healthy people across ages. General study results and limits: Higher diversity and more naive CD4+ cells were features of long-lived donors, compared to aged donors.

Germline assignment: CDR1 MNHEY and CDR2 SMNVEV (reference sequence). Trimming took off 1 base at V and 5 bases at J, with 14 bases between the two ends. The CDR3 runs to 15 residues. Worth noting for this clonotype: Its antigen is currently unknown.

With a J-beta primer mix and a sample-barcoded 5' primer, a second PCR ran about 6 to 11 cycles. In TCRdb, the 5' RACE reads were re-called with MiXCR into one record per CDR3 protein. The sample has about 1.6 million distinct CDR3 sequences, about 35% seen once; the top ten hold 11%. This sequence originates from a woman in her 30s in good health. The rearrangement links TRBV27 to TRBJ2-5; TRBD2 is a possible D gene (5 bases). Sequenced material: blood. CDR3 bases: TGTGCCAGCAGTTTATATCCCCGCGGGCGGGAGACCCAGTACTTC. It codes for CASSLYPRGRETQYF.